This T cell receptor beta chain originates from a study of blood T cell repertoires in COVID-19. Study summary: Acute and convalescent COVID-19 specimens originated in the United States, Italy and Spain. Sample material is recorded as cDNA or gDNA derived from T cells, B-cell-depleted T cells, or PBMCs.

Source study methods: Reference gene primer amplification gave estimated nucleated cell counts. Clones were sequenced by immunoSEQ multiplex PCR, and TCRdb holds only the in-frame ones, with some missing. The V and J calls and clone size are taken from that table; D and trimming were inferred from the DNA. The data show approximately 96,000 clones, with over 75% seen just once and roughly 2.8% held by the top ten. Trimming shortened V by 2 bases and J by 4 bases, and 8 bases separated the two germline ends. The germline gives CDR1 SGHTA, CDR2 FQGTGA. CDR3 size: 13 residues. As concerns this clone: The sample carries other DNA sequences with the same CDR3.

The chain carries TRBV7-3 and TRBJ1-1, with D perhaps TRBD1 (5 bases). This clonotype originated in a woman older than 75 with acute or convalescent COVID-19. The specimen was peripheral blood. The CDR3 nucleotides are TGTGCCAGCAGCTTACGCCAGGGCACTGAAGCTTTCTTT. Amino acid sequence: CASSLRQGTEAFF.